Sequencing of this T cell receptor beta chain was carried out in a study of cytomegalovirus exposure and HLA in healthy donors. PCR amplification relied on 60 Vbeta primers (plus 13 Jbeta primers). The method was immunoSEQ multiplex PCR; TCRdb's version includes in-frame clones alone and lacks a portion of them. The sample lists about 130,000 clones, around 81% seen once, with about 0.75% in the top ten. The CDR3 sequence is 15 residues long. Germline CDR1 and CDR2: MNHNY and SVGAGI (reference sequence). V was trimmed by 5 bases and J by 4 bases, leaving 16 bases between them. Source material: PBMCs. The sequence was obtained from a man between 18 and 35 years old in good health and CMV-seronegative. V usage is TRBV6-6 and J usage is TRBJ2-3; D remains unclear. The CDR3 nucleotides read TGTGCCAGCAGTCCTGTCTCTGGCCTAGCAGATACGCAGTATTTT. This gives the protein CASSPVSGLADTQYF.